These 23 T cell receptor beta chains were all obtained from the same sample, sequenced in a study of cytomegalovirus exposure and HLA in healthy donors. PCR amplification relied on 60 Vbeta primers (plus 13 Jbeta primers). Produced via immunoSEQ multiplex PCR; TCRdb's table is partial and in-frame only. The sample yields approximately 140,000 clones, approximately 79% seen once. Material: PBMCs. These receptors were collected from a woman aged 50 to 60 in good health and CMV-seropositive.

The genes are TRBV9 and TRBJ1-1, with 7 bases identical to TRBD1. The ends lost 0 bases at V and 4 bases at J; junction bases unmatched: 3. The CDR3 is 14 residues long. Germline lookup yields CDR1 SGDLS and CDR2 YYNGEE. Here the CDR3 reads CASSVGSGGTEAFF. The DNA of the CDR3 is TGTGCCAGCAGCGTAGGTTCAGGGGGCACTGAAGCTTTCTTT.

The genes are TRBV4-3 and TRBJ2-1; D call uncertain. The CDR3 contains 15 residues. Germline values: CDR1 LGHNA, CDR2 YSLEER. V was shortened by 1 base and J by 3 bases, with 10 bases between the two germline ends. The chain's CDR3 is CASSQGLQFYNEQFF. Written as DNA, the CDR3 is TGCGCCAGCAGCCAAGGTCTACAGTTCTACAATGAGCAGTTCTTC.

The chain recombines TRBV9 with TRBJ1-4; maybe TRBD1 (5 bases). Per germline, CDR1 SGDLS and CDR2 YYNGEE. CDR3 size: 14 residues. Trimming pared 0 bases from V and 7 bases from J, leaving 10 bases between. CDR3 in amino acids: CASSVDWGGEKLFF. CDR3 nucleotide sequence: TGTGCCAGCAGCGTAGACTGGGGCGGTGAAAAACTGTTTTTT.

V is TRBV5-8 and J is TRBJ1-1, with D unresolved. Trimming pared 0 bases from V and 4 bases from J, leaving 7 bases between. The CDR3 consists of 13 residues. Germline V lookup: CDR1 SGHTS, CDR2 YDEGEE. The CDR3 DNA is TGTGCCAGCAGCTTGGAAGTACTCACTGAAGCTTTCTTT. Protein product: CASSLEVLTEAFF.

The chain carries TRBV6-6 and TRBJ1-2; D gene unclear. V lost 5 bases, J lost 8 bases, and 12 bases lay in between. CDR1 is MNHNY, CDR2 SVGAGI, per germline (reference sequence). The CDR3 covers 12 residues. CDR3 amino acids: CASSREDPGYTF. In nucleotides, the CDR3 is TGTGCCAGCAGTCGCGAGGATCCAGGCTACACCTTC.

Notes on this clone: Within the sample, other DNA sequences also encode this same CDR3. This sequence joins TRBV18 and TRBJ2-7; 7 bases fit TRBD1. The J segment lost 4 bases and the V segment lost 4 bases, leaving 1 base of the junction unmatched. Germline V gene lookup returns CDR1 KGHSH and CDR2 LQKENI. The CDR3 is made up of 12 amino acids. The CDR3 coding sequence is TGTGCCAGCTCACGGGACAGTTACGAGCAGTACTTC. Its protein product is CASSRDSYEQYF.

This sequence joins TRBV9 and TRBJ1-1; the D is unclear. The CDR3 covers 15 residues. Germline CDR1 and CDR2: SGDLS and YYNGEE. V shed 4 bases and J shed 3 bases, with 16 bases lying between them. As DNA, the CDR3 is TGTGCCAGCAGCACACGGATCGGGAGGGACACTGAAGCTTTCTTT. Translation: CASSTRIGRDTEAFF. The variable domain in full, with the rest retrieved from reference TRBV9 and TRBJ1-1, is DSGVTQTPKHLITATGQRVTLRCSPRSGDLSVYWYQQSLDQGLQFLIQYYNGEERAKGNILERFSAQQFPDLHSELNLSSLELGDSALYFCASSTRIGRDTEAFFGQGTRLTVV.

The V call is TRBV11-2, the J call TRBJ2-7, with TRBD2 matching 10 bases. The germline CDR1 and CDR2 sequences are SGHAT and FQNNGV. V lost 3 bases, J lost 3 bases, and 2 bases stayed unmatched. The CDR3 runs to 14 residues. The CDR3 DNA reads TGTGCCAGCAGCTTCGGGACTAGCGTCTACGAGCAGTACTTC. Residues: CASSFGTSVYEQYF.

This sequence joins TRBV29-1 and TRBJ2-7, with 7 bases identical to TRBD1. The germline V gene has CDR1 SQVTM and CDR2 ANQGSEA. With 5 bases clipped from V and 4 bases from J, the junction kept 2 bases outside the gene matches. This CDR3 has 11 residues. The DNA for the CDR3 is TGCAGCGTTCAACAGGGGTACGAGCAGTACTTC. Amino acids: CSVQQGYEQYF.

The V and J genes are TRBV27 and TRBJ2-3, with a weak D call TRBD2 (5 bases). The germline CDR1 and CDR2 sequences are MNHEY and SMNVEV (reference sequence). V was cut by 2 bases and J by 2 bases, with 8 bases left in between. The CDR3 has 14 amino acids. CDR3 amino acids: CASSLTRPTDTQYF. CDR3 nucleotide sequence: TGTGCCAGCAGTTTAACTAGGCCCACAGATACGCAGTATTTT.

This clone was seen only once. The chain carries TRBV6-6 and TRBJ1-5; D possibly corresponds to TRBD1 (5 bases). V gave up 4 bases and J gave up 6 bases, with 16 bases separating them. The CDR3 totals 15 residues. Germline assignment: CDR1 MNHNY and CDR2 SVGAGI (reference sequence). The CDR3 sequence: CASSSPGGVVQPQHF. CDR3 bases: TGTGCCAGCAGTTCACCTGGGGGGGTCGTTCAGCCCCAGCATTTT.

The J gene is TRBJ1-2, the V gene TRBV5-8; D possibly corresponds to TRBD1 (6 bases). Germline CDR1 reads SGHTS; CDR2 reads YDEGEE. This CDR3 has 13 amino acids. Trimming left V 4 bases short and J 9 bases short, with 16 bases between. CDR3 sequence: CASSPDTGNSYTF. DNA of the CDR3: TGTGCCAGCAGCCCCGACACAGGGAATAGCTACACCTTC.

The rearrangement uses TRBV7-2 and TRBJ2-3; D unclear. The CDR3 loop spans 12 amino acids. With 5 bases removed from V and 6 bases from J, the gap between germline ends came to 9 bases. Looked up from germline, CDR1 is SGHTA and CDR2 is FQGNSA. CDR3 amino acids: CASSLVGDTQYF. The CDR3 DNA sequence: TGTGCCAGCAGCCTCGTTGGCGATACGCAGTATTTT.

The count of this clone is one. This chain joins TRBV5-4 and TRBJ2-7; weak D call: TRBD1 (7 bases). V lost 1 base to trimming and J lost 11 bases, with 19 bases between them. This CDR3 has 14 amino acids. Looked up from germline, CDR1 is SGHNT and CDR2 is YYREEE (reference sequence). As DNA, the CDR3 is TGTGCCAGCAGCTTGCAGCAGGGGGGTGGCCGGGAGTACTTC. Amino acid sequence: CASSLQQGGGREYF.

The CDR3, as DNA: TGTGCCAGCACCGTACTCCCCAAGAGCACAGATACGCAGTATTTT. The encoded protein is CASTVLPKSTDTQYF. The chain uses TRBV7-3 and TRBJ2-3; no firm D call. CDR3 length: 15 residues. Germline CDR1 and CDR2: SGHTA and FQGTGA. V lost 7 bases and J 0 bases, leaving 14 bases between the germline ends. Supplemented by reference TRBV7-3 and TRBJ2-3, the full variable domain reads GAGVSQTPSNKVTEKGKYVELRCDPISGHTALYWYRQSLGQGPEFLIYFQGTGAADDSGLPNDRFFAVRPEGSVSTLKIQRTERGDSAVYLCASTVLPKSTDTQYFGPGTRLTVL.

This clone was counted a few times. The V call is TRBV9, the J call TRBJ2-5, with D possibly TRBD1 on 7 matching bases. Germline V lookup: CDR1 SGDLS, CDR2 YYNGEE. The CDR3 covers 13 residues. Trimming pared 4 bases from V and 4 bases from J, leaving 11 bases between. The CDR3 loop is CASSTQGGETQYF. CDR3 nucleotide sequence: TGTGCCAGCAGCACCCAGGGGGGAGAGACCCAGTACTTC.

Concerning this clone itself: Germline and junction disagree at one end, which may indicate a read error. The CDR3 DNA follows: TGTTCCAGCAGCTTTGGCGGGACAGGGGAAGACAATGAGCAGTTCTTC. Translated, it gives CSSSFGGTGEDNEQFF. The rearrangement uses TRBV7-9 and TRBJ2-1; TRBD1 matches at 10 bases. The CDR3 length is 16 residues. The germline V gene has CDR1 SEHNR and CDR2 FQNEAQ (reference sequence). Complete variable domain (other parts from reference TRBV7-9 and TRBJ2-1): DTGVSQNPRHKITKRGQNVTFRCDPISEHNRLYWYRQTLGQGPEFLTYFQNEAQLEKSRLLSDRFSAERPKGSFSTLEIQRTEQGDSAMYLCSSSFGGTGEDNEQFFGPGTRLTVL.

In this sample, this clone turned up once. The chain links TRBV6-5 to TRBJ1-1, with D possibly being TRBD1 (5 bases). The CDR3 contains 16 residues. Trimming took 0 bases from V and 4 from J, leaving 15 bases between them. Germline lookup yields CDR1 MNHEY and CDR2 SVGAGI. Here the CDR3 reads CASSYSIRVGGTEAFF. The CDR3 nucleotides are TGTGCCAGCAGTTACTCGATACGCGTCGGGGGCACTGAAGCTTTCTTT.

This clone came up a few times. This chain links TRBV7-8 with TRBJ1-1, with D possibly being TRBD1 (5 bases). The V and J ends lost 4 bases and 2 bases respectively, with 14 bases between them. CDR3 length equals 15 residues. The germline CDR1 and CDR2 sequences are SGHVS and FQNEAQ. Written as DNA, the CDR3 is TGTGCCAGCAGCTCGCGGGGGGGAGTAAACACTGAAGCTTTCTTT. Translating gives CASSSRGGVNTEAFF.

CDR3 DNA sequence: TGTGCCAGCACCCAACGGAGGGACCTCACCGGGGAGCTGTTTTTT. It yields the protein CASTQRRDLTGELFF. The chain links TRBV6-6 to TRBJ2-2; weak D call: TRBD2 (6 bases). The CDR3 sequence is 15 residues long. The germline gives CDR1 MNHNY, CDR2 SVGAGI (reference sequence). V lost 7 bases and J 4 bases, leaving 16 bases between the germline ends.

The gene calls are TRBV9 and TRBJ2-5; 8 nucleotides agree with TRBD1. CDR1 and CDR2 (germline): SGDLS, YYNGEE. The J segment lost 2 bases and the V segment lost 0 bases, leaving 3 bases of the junction unmatched. The CDR3 has 15 amino acids. CDR3 DNA: TGTGCCAGCAGCGTAGGGACAGGGATACAAGAGACCCAGTACTTC. This codes for CASSVGTGIQETQYF.

The chain links TRBV28 to TRBJ1-2; D remains unclear. The CDR3 contains 13 residues. Deletions cut 3 bases from V and 2 bases from J, with 7 bases between. CDR1 is MDHEN, CDR2 SYDVKM, per germline. The CDR3 coding sequence is TGTGCCAGCAGTTTTGCACAGAACTATGGCTACACCTTC. This encodes CASSFAQNYGYTF.

V usage is TRBV5-1 and J usage is TRBJ2-3; D unclear. The CDR3 contains 13 residues. V shed 4 bases and J shed 4 bases, with 10 bases lying between them. CDR1 and CDR2 from the germline V gene are SGHRS and YFSETQ. DNA for the CDR3: TGCGCCAGCAGCCCGGTCTCTCCAGATACGCAGTATTTT. Protein: CASSPVSPDTQYF.